This TCR beta chain emerged from a study of technical replicates of blood from several donors. The method was immunoSEQ multiplex PCR; TCRdb's version includes in-frame clones alone and lacks a portion of them. Here the sample spans about 14,000 clones, roughly four fifths being singletons. In germline, CDR1 is GTSNPN, CDR2 SVGIG (reference sequence). This CDR3 contains 15 residues. Trimming removed 5 bases at V and 1 base at J, with 18 bases between. The sample was PBMCs. The chain uses TRBV30 and TRBJ2-7; tentative D call: TRBD1 (7 bases). This sequence was found in a human donor in good health. CDR3 region: CAWLRPQGRSYEQYF. In nucleotides, the CDR3 is TGTGCCTGGCTACGGCCACAGGGGAGGTCCTACGAGCAGTACTTC.